Listed here is a single TCR beta chain. In the original processing: Reference gene primer amplification yielded estimated nucleated cell counts. Libraries were prepared by immunoSEQ multiplex PCR; TCRdb keeps only in-frame clonotypes and omits some of them. The V and J calls and the clone size are those of that table, but D and trimming were determined from the DNA. Altogether tens of thousands of clones are present, more than 65% being singletons, with the ten largest covering around 24%. The sample belongs to a study of blood T cell repertoires in COVID-19. Study information: The cDNA or gDNA used as material had been derived from T cells, B-cell-depleted T cells, or PBMCs.

The CDR3 loop spans 15 amino acids. The germline V gene has CDR1 SGHRS and CDR2 YFSETQ. The V end was cut by 2 bases, the J end by 5 bases, with 13 bases between. What was sequenced was peripheral blood. The clonotype comes from a woman aged 50 to 65 with acute or convalescent COVID-19. The rearrangement links TRBV5-1 to TRBJ1-4; tentatively, D is TRBD1 (6 bases). Written as DNA, the CDR3 is TGCGCCAGCAGCTTTGAGGACAGTCCAAATGAAAAACTGTTTTTT. It is translated as CASSFEDSPNEKLFF.